The T cell receptor (beta chain) described here comes from a study of blood T cell repertoires in COVID-19. In the study overall: Nucleic acid was either cDNA or gDNA, and it came from T cells, B-cell-depleted T cells, or PBMCs.

Data came from immunoSEQ multiplex PCR; TCRdb stores just in-frame clones and leaves some out. Here the sample spans 65,000 to 95,000 clones, over 65% being singletons. This CDR3 comprises 14 residues. V was clipped by 8 bases and J by 2 bases, with 14 bases between them. The germline V gene encodes CDR1 MNHEY and CDR2 SVGEGT. This chain joins TRBV6-2 or TRBV6-3 and TRBJ2-3; TRBD2 might be the D (7 bases). This TCR came from a man over 45 with active or convalescent COVID-19. Sequencing was performed on peripheral blood. CDR3 DNA sequence: TGTGCCAGCCGCCGAGGGGGGGCCACAGATACGCAGTATTTT. It is translated as CASRRGGATDTQYF.